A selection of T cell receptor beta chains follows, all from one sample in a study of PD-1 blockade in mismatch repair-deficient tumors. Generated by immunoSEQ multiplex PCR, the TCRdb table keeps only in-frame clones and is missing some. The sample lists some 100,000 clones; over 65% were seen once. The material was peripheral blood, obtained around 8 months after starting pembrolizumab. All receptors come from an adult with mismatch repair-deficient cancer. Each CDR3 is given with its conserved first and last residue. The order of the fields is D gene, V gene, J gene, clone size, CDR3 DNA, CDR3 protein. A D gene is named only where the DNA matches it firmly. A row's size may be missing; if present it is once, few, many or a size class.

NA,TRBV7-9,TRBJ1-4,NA,TGTGCCAGCAGCTTAGCTTCTGGGGGATACAATGAAAAACTGTTTTTT,CASSLASGGYNEKLFF
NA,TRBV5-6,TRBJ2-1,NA,TGTGCCAGTAGCTACAATGAGCAGTTCTTC,CASSYNEQFF
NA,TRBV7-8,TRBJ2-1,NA,TGTGCCAGCAGCTTTCCAAGCGGGCGAGGGACCTACAATGAGCAGTTCTTC,CASSFPSGRGTYNEQFF
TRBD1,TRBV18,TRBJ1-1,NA,TGTGCCAGCTCACCCCCAGGGGGGAAGTGGACTGAAGCTTTCTTT,CASSPPGGKWTEAFF
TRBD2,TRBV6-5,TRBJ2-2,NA,TGTGCCAGCAGTTACTCGACTAGCGGGAACACCGGGGAGCTGTTTTTT,CASSYSTSGNTGELFF
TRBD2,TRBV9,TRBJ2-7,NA,TGTGCCAGCAGCGTCCCGACGGGGGGCTACGAGCAGTACTTC,CASSVPTGGYEQYF
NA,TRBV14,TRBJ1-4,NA,TGTGCCAGCAGCCAACACAGGGTGGCTAATGAAAAACTGTTTTTT,CASSQHRVANEKLFF
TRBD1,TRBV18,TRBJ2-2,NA,TGTGCCAGCTCACCACGGGCGGGACAGGGGAACACCGGGGAGCTGTTTTTT,CASSPRAGQGNTGELFF
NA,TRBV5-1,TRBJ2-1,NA,TGCGCCAGCAGACCTACCTACAATGAGCAGTTCTTC,CASRPTYNEQFF
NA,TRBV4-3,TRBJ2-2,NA,TGCGCCAGCAGGCCGACTAGGGTGACCGGGGAGCTGTTTTTT,CASRPTRVTGELFF
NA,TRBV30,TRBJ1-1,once,TGTGCCTGGAGTGTGGGCCAGAACACTGAAGCTTTCTTT,CAWSVGQNTEAFF
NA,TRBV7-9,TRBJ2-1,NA,TGTGCCAGCAGCCCCTTGGGGGAGAGCTCCTACAATGAGCAGTTCTTC,CASSPLGESSYNEQFF
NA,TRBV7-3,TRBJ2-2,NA,TGTGCCAGCAGCTACTCGAACACCGGGGAGCTGTTTTTT,CASSYSNTGELFF
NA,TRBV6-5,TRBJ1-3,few,TGTGCCAGCAGTACCACAGCGAGCTCTGGAAACACCATATATTTT,CASSTTASSGNTIYF
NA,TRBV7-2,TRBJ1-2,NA,TGTGCCAGCAGCTTAGTACAGTTCTATGGCTACACCTTC,CASSLVQFYGYTF
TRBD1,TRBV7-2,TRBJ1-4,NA,TGTGCCAGCAGCCGACAGGGCTTAAATGAAAAACTGTTTTTT,CASSRQGLNEKLFF
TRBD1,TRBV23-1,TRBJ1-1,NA,TGCGCCATAAAACCCATCGACAGGGCTGACACTGAAGCTTTCTTT,CAIKPIDRADTEAFF
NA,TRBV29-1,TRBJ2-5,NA,TGCAGCGTTGATGGGCTGGATACCCAAGAGACCCAGTACTTC,CSVDGLDTQETQYF
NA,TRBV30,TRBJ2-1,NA,TGTGCCTGGAGTGCCACCGGGCTGGCCAGCTCCTACAATGAGCAGTTCTTC,CAWSATGLASSYNEQFF
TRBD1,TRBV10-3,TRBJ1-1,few,TGTGCCATCAGCAAGGACAGGGACACTGAAGCTTTCTTT,CAISKDRDTEAFF
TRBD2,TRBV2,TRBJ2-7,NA,TGTGCCAGCAGTCCGGGAGGGTTGTACGAGCAGTACTTC,CASSPGGLYEQYF
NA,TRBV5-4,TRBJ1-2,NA,TGTGCCAGCAGCACCGGGACGTCCGGCTACACCTTC,CASSTGTSGYTF
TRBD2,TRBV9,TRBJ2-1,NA,TGTGCCAGCAGCGGTAGCGGGAGAGATGGCAATGAGCAGTTCTTC,CASSGSGRDGNEQFF
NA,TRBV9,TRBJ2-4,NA,TGTGCCAGCAGCGCAACAGGGTTGGGAAGCATTCAGTACTTC,CASSATGLGSIQYF
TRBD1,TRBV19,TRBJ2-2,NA,TGTGCCAGTAGTTGGACAGGGGGCGAAGCCGGCACCGGGGAGCTGTTTTTT,CASSWTGGEAGTGELFF
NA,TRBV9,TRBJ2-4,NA,TGTGCCAGCAGCGTAGACAAAAACATTCAGTACTTC,CASSVDKNIQYF
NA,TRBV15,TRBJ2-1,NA,TGTGCCACCAGCAGATACCGGGACTCCTACAATGAGCAGTTCTTC,CATSRYRDSYNEQFF
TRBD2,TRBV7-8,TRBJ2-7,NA,TGTGCCAGCAGCTTACAGTACGGGGGGAGCGAGCAGTACTTC,CASSLQYGGSEQYF
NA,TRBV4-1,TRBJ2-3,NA,TGCGCCAGCAGCTCCTCGGGTGGCACAGATACGCAGTATTTT,CASSSSGGTDTQYF
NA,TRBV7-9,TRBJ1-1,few,TGTGCCAATCGCGCCTACGCGGGGGTGGGTGAAGCTTTCTTT,CANRAYAGVGEAFF
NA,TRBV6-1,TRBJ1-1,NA,TGTGCCAGCAGTGAATTCCGCACGGTGAACACTGAAGCTTTCTTT,CASSEFRTVNTEAFF